This T cell receptor (beta chain) appears in the sequencing data of a study of CD4 and CD8 cells across lung adenocarcinoma regions. Samples came from patients with localized non-small cell lung adenocarcinoma. Turning to this clonotype: One end of the junction is discordant with germline, which a read error may explain.

A single record per CDR3 protein comes from TCRdb applying MiXCR to the PCR reads. The table shows 20,000 to 25,000 distinct CDR3 sequences, with about 51% occurring only once. Germline lookup yields CDR1 WNHNN and CDR2 SYGVQD (reference sequence). The CDR3 extends over 17 amino acids. The rearrangement links TRBV10-1 to TRBJ2-5; D is tentatively TRBD1 or TRBD2 (6 bases each). The sample taken for sequencing was CD4+ T cells from the center of a lung tumor. This sequence originates from a male donor with lung adenocarcinoma. The CD4 and CD8 labels of this study may be unreliable. The CDR3 sequence: CASSAAAGGSHEDTQYF. Here the CDR3 DNA reads TGCGCCAGCAGTGCGGCAGCCGGGGGCAGTCACGAAGATACCCAGTACTTC.